The 22 T cell receptor beta chains below were found in one sample sequenced in a study of control samples from healthy donors and cancer patients. The assay was immunoSEQ multiplex PCR, and TCRdb's table has in-frame clones only and misses some. This sample has around 68,000 clones, with about four fifths found just once. Sequencing was performed on blood. All receptors come from a man aged 45-65 years in good health.

This clone came up a few times. The V gene is TRBV29-1, the J gene TRBJ1-1; 8 nucleotides align to TRBD1. V lost 6 bases to trimming and J lost 5 bases; unmatched junction nucleotides: 8. Germline CDR1 SQVTM, CDR2 ANQGSEA. CDR3 size: 13 residues. The CDR3 loop reads CSVGDRYGTEAFF. Here the CDR3 DNA reads TGCAGCGTCGGGGACAGGTACGGGACTGAAGCTTTCTTT.

This clone has only one observation. This chain uses TRBV27 with TRBJ1-1; no definite D call. The CDR3 loop spans 11 amino acids. V was trimmed by 2 bases and J by 5 bases, leaving 3 bases between them. Germline V gene lookup returns CDR1 MNHEY and CDR2 SMNVEV (reference sequence). CDR3 amino acids: CASSLGTEAFF. The CDR3 region has the DNA TGTGCCAGCAGTTTAGGGACTGAAGCTTTCTTT.

A note on this clone: Other DNA sequences in this sample translate to the same CDR3. The V call is TRBV12-3 or TRBV12-4, the J call TRBJ2-1; D remains unclear. The CDR3 is made up of 11 amino acids. V was trimmed by 6 bases and J by 3 bases, leaving 3 bases between them. The CDR3 DNA sequence: TGTGCCAGCAGCAGCTACAATGAGCAGTTCTTC. Protein sequence: CASSSYNEQFF.

This clone came up once. This chain links TRBV11-2 with TRBJ2-1; D call uncertain. V lost 5 bases to trimming and J lost 3 bases, with 14 bases between them. CDR3 size: 15 residues. Germline-derived CDR1 and CDR2 are SGHAT and FQNNGV. CDR3 in DNA: TGTGCCAGCAGCCGAGCGTTGGAGAGCTACAATGAGCAGTTCTTC. This codes for CASSRALESYNEQFF. Filled out from reference TRBV11-2 and TRBJ2-1, the complete variable domain reads EAGVAQSPRYKIIEKRQSVAFWCNPISGHATLYWYQQILGQGPKLLIQFQNNGVVDDSQLPKDRFSAERLKGVDSTLKIQPAKLEDSAVYLCASSRALESYNEQFFGPGTRLTVL.

The chain has TRBV30 and TRBJ1-2; 9 positions agree with TRBD1. Germline CDR1 reads GTSNPN; CDR2 reads SVGIG (reference sequence). The CDR3 totals 14 residues. J lost 2 bases, V lost 5 bases, and 6 bases had no gene match. The CDR3 bases are TGTGCCTGGGAACCGGGACAGGGAAACTATGGCTACACCTTC. It codes for CAWEPGQGNYGYTF.

This chain uses TRBV5-6 with TRBJ1-2, with D perhaps matching TRBD1 (5 bases). The V gene's germline CDR1 is SGHDT and CDR2 YYEEEE. V was cut by 2 bases and J by 2 bases, with 10 bases left in between. The CDR3 contains 14 residues. The CDR3 reads CASSFGHENYGYTF. The CDR3 bases are TGTGCCAGCAGCTTCGGACACGAGAACTATGGCTACACCTTC.

This clone was seen a single time. The chain's CDR3 is CASSLVGSSTDYEQYF. The DNA of the CDR3 is TGTGCCAGCAGTTTGGTAGGGTCGTCCACCGACTACGAGCAGTACTTC. The V call is TRBV27, the J call TRBJ2-7; D gene uncertain. V was trimmed by 3 bases and J by 3 bases, leaving 18 bases between them. Looked up from germline, CDR1 is MNHEY and CDR2 is SMNVEV (reference sequence). The CDR3 length is 16 residues.

The CDR3, as DNA: TGTGCCAGCTCACCACGGAACCCAGTTGACTCTGGGGCCAACGTCCTGACTTTC. Translating gives CASSPRNPVDSGANVLTF. The gene calls are TRBV18 and TRBJ2-6; D remains ambiguous. The CDR3 has 18 amino acids. Trimming took off 1 base at V and 0 bases at J, with 13 bases between the two ends. CDR1 is KGHSH and CDR2 is LQKENI in the germline V gene.

The chain recombines TRBV6-2 or TRBV6-3 with TRBJ2-7; unclear D gene. The CDR3 runs 15 residues. CDR1 is MNHEY, CDR2 SVGEGT, per germline. V was cut by 0 bases and J by 4 bases, with 13 bases left in between. The CDR3 loop is CASSYSLSGLYEQYF. Written as DNA, the CDR3 is TGTGCCAGCAGTTACTCACTATCCGGTCTATACGAGCAGTACTTC.

The sample holds a few counts of this clone. The chain has TRBV19 and TRBJ2-3; a weak D match, TRBD1 (6 bases). In germline, CDR1 is LNHDA, CDR2 SQIVND (reference sequence). The CDR3 runs 16 residues. Trimming left V 3 bases short and J 2 bases short, with 15 bases between. In DNA form, the CDR3 reads TGTGCCAGTAGTATGTACGGCAGGGGCCCCACAGATACGCAGTATTTT. It specifies CASSMYGRGPTDTQYF.

The V call is TRBV19, the J call TRBJ2-3, with a weak D call TRBD1 (6 bases). Germline CDR1 and CDR2: LNHDA and SQIVND (reference sequence). The CDR3 covers 14 residues. Trimming took off 7 bases at V and 4 bases at J, with 15 bases between the two ends. The CDR3 here is CASMDSVLADTQYF. CDR3 nucleotides: TGTGCCAGTATGGACAGTGTATTGGCAGATACGCAGTATTTT.

The V and J genes are TRBV14 and TRBJ1-1; D remains unclear. CDR3 length: 12 amino acids. The germline CDR1 and CDR2 sequences are SGHDN and FVKESK. Trimming removed 3 bases from V and 3 bases from J, with 5 bases in between. The CDR3: CASSQWDTEAFF. The CDR3 coding sequence is TGTGCCAGCAGCCAGTGGGACACTGAAGCTTTCTTT.

The V call is TRBV27, the J call TRBJ2-5; D call uncertain. Germline CDR1 MNHEY, CDR2 SMNVEV (reference sequence). The CDR3 extends over 14 amino acids. The V end was cut by 4 bases, the J end by 5 bases, with 14 bases between. The CDR3 sequence is CASSSRISRETQYF. The CDR3 DNA reads TGTGCCAGCAGTTCTAGAATCAGTCGGGAGACCCAGTACTTC.

In DNA form, the CDR3 reads TGTGCCATCAGTGAGTCGTCCAGGGGGTCCTACGAGCAGTACTTC. Translated, it gives CAISESSRGSYEQYF. The V gene is TRBV10-3, the J gene TRBJ2-7, with 7 nucleotides matching TRBD1. J gave up 1 base and V 0 bases, and 3 bases lay outside the gene matches. The CDR3 spans 15 residues. Germline CDR1 reads ENHRY; CDR2 reads SYGVKD.

The rearrangement joins TRBV10-3 to TRBJ2-3; D may correspond to TRBD1 or TRBD2 (5 bases each). The CDR3 runs 17 residues. Germline V gives CDR1 ENHRY, CDR2 SYGVKD. Trimming pared 4 bases from V and 3 bases from J, leaving 20 bases between. Here the CDR3 reads CAISGGGGGGRTDTQYF. The CDR3 DNA sequence: TGTGCCATCAGTGGGGGTGGAGGTGGGGGACGGACAGATACGCAGTATTTT.

This clone has a handful of counts. The chain employs TRBV4-1 and TRBJ2-7, with unresolved D. The CDR3 extends over 12 amino acids. Trimming removed 1 base at V and 3 bases at J, with 4 bases between. Germline V CDR1 and CDR2: MGHRA, YSYEKL. The CDR3 here is CASSQGSYEQYF. The CDR3 coding sequence is TGCGCCAGCAGCCAAGGTAGCTACGAGCAGTACTTC.

The chain couples TRBV7-2 to TRBJ1-1, with a possible D match to TRBD1 (6 bases). V lost 1 base to trimming and J lost 4 bases, with 13 bases between them. Germline CDR1 and CDR2: SGHTA and FQGNSA. The CDR3 consists of 15 residues. The CDR3 protein is CASSLVGRGGTEAFF. CDR3 in DNA: TGTGCCAGCAGCTTAGTAGGCAGGGGAGGCACTGAAGCTTTCTTT.

This sequence joins TRBV11-2 and TRBJ2-7; D gene ambiguous. CDR3 size: 16 residues. V shed 7 bases and J shed 2 bases, with 21 bases lying between them. Germline CDR1 is SGHAT and CDR2 is FQNNGV. In DNA form, the CDR3 reads TGTGCCAGCACCCCCCTTAGGAGTGGTTCGACCTACGAGCAGTACTTC. Its protein is CASTPLRSGSTYEQYF.

This chain connects TRBV6-2 or TRBV6-3 to TRBJ2-7, with D tentatively TRBD1 (6 bases). The CDR3 length is 14 residues. The V end lost 5 bases, the J end lost 6 bases, and 17 bases lay between the germline ends. Germline CDR1 reads MNHEY; CDR2 reads SVGEGT. CDR3 region: CASSLFTGQGEQYF. DNA for the CDR3: TGTGCCAGCAGTCTATTTACAGGGCAGGGCGAGCAGTACTTC.

This clone was seen more than once but under ten times. The chain joins TRBV7-2 to TRBJ2-1, with a weak D call TRBD1 (6 bases). Germline CDR1 and CDR2: SGHTA and FQGNSA. The CDR3 runs to 17 residues. Between the trimmed V and J ends, which lost 5 bases and 0 bases, there was a span of 17 bases. CDR3 nucleotide sequence: TGTGCCAGCAGCCACTCCCAGGGGAAGTTCTCCTACAATGAGCAGTTCTTC. It codes for CASSHSQGKFSYNEQFF.

The chain couples TRBV2 to TRBJ1-2; 7 bases line up with TRBD1. V was clipped by 4 bases and J by 1 base; unmatched bases: 6. CDR3 size: 15 residues. CDR1 is SNHLY and CDR2 is FYNNEI in the germline V gene. The CDR3 loop reads CASSAGQSLNYGYTF. In nucleotides, the CDR3 is TGTGCCAGCAGTGCGGGACAGTCTCTTAACTATGGCTACACCTTC.

The V gene is TRBV6-5, the J gene TRBJ1-1; D gene ambiguous. The CDR3 totals 13 residues. Trimming pared 6 bases from V and 1 base from J, leaving 9 bases between. The germline gives CDR1 MNHEY, CDR2 SVGAGI. CDR3 in amino acids: CASRVLRNTEAFF. In DNA form, the CDR3 reads TGTGCCAGCAGAGTCCTGAGGAACACTGAAGCTTTCTTT.